This TCR beta chain was sequenced during a study of CD8+CD57+ T cells in acquired aplastic anemia. The wider study: On average, sorted CD4+ and CD8+ cells gave approximately 3.5 ug of DNA.

Study results and limitations: A set of twenty-nine CD8+ CDR3 sequences was shared between patients and controls, and these sequences appeared highly expressed in patients.

On this clonotype: The antigen remains unidentified.

The CDR3 contains 16 residues. Trimming took 4 bases from V and 1 from J, leaving 13 bases between them. Germline CDR1 and CDR2: MNHEY and SMNVEV (reference sequence). TCR beta VDJ combinations and CDR3 sequences were profiled from genomic DNA. TCRdb passed the reads through MiXCR, listing each CDR3 protein once. This table holds roughly 180,000 distinct CDR3 sequences, 64% found once. J is TRBJ1-4 and V is TRBV27; no reliable D call. The specimen was sorted CD4+, CD8+, or CD8+CD57+ T cells (not recorded which) from PBMCs. The receptor's source is a human donor with severe aplastic anemia or a healthy control (not recorded which). The CDR3 loop is CASSSSVRVTNEKLFF. The CDR3 coding sequence is TGTGCCAGCAGTTCCTCGGTGAGAGTAACTAATGAAAAACTGTTTTTT.